These 9 T cell receptor beta chains were sequenced from one sample in a study of response to subunit inactivated influenza vaccine. Via MiXCR, TCRdb re-called the RT-PCR reads, giving one row per CDR3 protein. The sample shows roughly 780,000 distinct CDR3 sequences, around 20% of them seen only once. Specimen: PBMCs from blood, collected 5 days after vaccination. All receptors come from a man aged 45-60 years who received an inactivated influenza vaccine.

This clonotype has just a few counts. V is TRBV28 and J is TRBJ2-5; D is unresolved. This CDR3 region has 14 residues. Germline V gene data show CDR1 as MDHEN and CDR2 as SYDVKM. Deletions cut 5 bases from V and 7 bases from J, with 17 bases between. This CDR3 is CASSPDPGGRTQYF. The CDR3 DNA sequence: TGTGCCAGCAGTCCGGACCCCGGTGGAAGGACCCAGTACTTC. Variable domain in full (rest from reference TRBV28 and TRBJ2-5): DVKVTQSSRYLVKRTGEKVFLECVQDMDHENMFWYRQDPGLGLRLIYFSYDVKMKEKGDIPEGYSVSREKKERFSLILESASTNQTSMYLCASSPDPGGRTQYFGPGTRLLVL.

This clonotype was seen a few times. The CDR3 nucleotides are TGTGCCAGCAGTTACTCGAGGGACCAGACCAATGGCTACACCTTC. Translated, it gives CASSYSRDQTNGYTF. V gene TRBV6-5 combines with J gene TRBJ1-2; TRBD1 might be the D (5 bases). With 0 bases removed from V and 6 bases from J, the gap between germline ends came to 14 bases. This CDR3 region has 15 residues. Looked up from germline, CDR1 is MNHEY and CDR2 is SVGAGI.

The sample holds a few counts of this clonotype. V usage is TRBV10-3 and J usage is TRBJ2-4; TRBD1 matches at 10 bases. The CDR3 runs to 16 residues. With 2 bases clipped from V and 1 base from J, the junction kept 2 bases outside the gene matches. CDR1 and CDR2 (germline): ENHRY, SYGVKD. This CDR3 reads CAISEQDRGAKNIQYF. CDR3 coding DNA: TGTGCCATCAGTGAGCAGGACAGGGGGGCCAAAAACATTCAGTACTTC.

V is TRBV6-2 or TRBV6-3 and J is TRBJ1-2, with D unclear. CDR1 and CDR2 (germline): MNHEY, SVGEGT. Trimming shortened V by 4 bases and J by 6 bases, and 18 bases separated the two germline ends. The CDR3 has 15 residues. The CDR3, as DNA: TGTGCCAGCAGTTTAACACCGGTCGCTTGGGATGGCTACACCTTC. Translating gives CASSLTPVAWDGYTF.

This clonotype was detected a few times. The rearrangement joins TRBV6-2 or TRBV6-3 to TRBJ2-7; D is possibly TRBD2 (6 bases). The ends were cut back, 6 bases at V and 0 bases at J, with 12 bases in the middle. There are 14 residues in the CDR3. Germline loops: CDR1 MNHEY, CDR2 SVGEGT. CDR3: CASRALGGSYEQYF. The CDR3 DNA sequence: TGTGCCAGCAGGGCTCTGGGGGGCTCCTACGAGCAGTACTTC.

Here the CDR3 DNA reads TGTGCCAGCAAAGCGTGGGCAAGCTCCTACAATGAGCAGTTCTTC. It codes for CASKAWASSYNEQFF. This sequence joins TRBV27 and TRBJ2-1; D is ambiguous. V was cut by 7 bases and J by 0 bases, with 13 bases left in between. CDR3 size: 15 residues. Germline V gene data show CDR1 as MNHEY and CDR2 as SMNVEV (reference sequence).

This clonotype was seen more than once but under ten times. The chain employs TRBV10-2 and TRBJ1-5, with 8 bases lining up with TRBD1. This CDR3 has 14 residues. Germline V gives CDR1 WSHSY, CDR2 SAAADI. V was pared by 7 bases and J by 5 bases, with 7 bases of the junction left unmatched. CDR3 bases: TGCGCCAGCAACGGAGGGACAGGCTATCAGCCCCAGCATTTT. Translating gives CASNGGTGYQPQHF.

This clonotype was picked up a small number of times. This sequence joins TRBV29-1 and TRBJ1-1; 11 nucleotides match TRBD1. CDR3 length equals 16 residues. Looked up from germline, CDR1 is SQVTM and CDR2 is ANQGSEA. With V trimmed by 5 bases and J by 2 bases, 10 bases remained unmatched. The CDR3 region is CSVLQPGTGGNTEAFF. DNA of the CDR3: TGCAGCGTTCTCCAACCTGGGACAGGGGGTAACACTGAAGCTTTCTTT.

The chain combines TRBV6-5 with TRBJ2-5; D uncertain. The CDR3 totals 16 residues. Germline-derived CDR1 and CDR2 are MNHEY and SVGAGI. With 2 bases removed from V and 3 bases from J, the gap between germline ends came to 16 bases. In nucleotides, the CDR3 is TGTGCCAGCAGTTACCTCCGGGTTCCATCGAAAGAGACCCAGTACTTC. Its translation: CASSYLRVPSKETQYF.